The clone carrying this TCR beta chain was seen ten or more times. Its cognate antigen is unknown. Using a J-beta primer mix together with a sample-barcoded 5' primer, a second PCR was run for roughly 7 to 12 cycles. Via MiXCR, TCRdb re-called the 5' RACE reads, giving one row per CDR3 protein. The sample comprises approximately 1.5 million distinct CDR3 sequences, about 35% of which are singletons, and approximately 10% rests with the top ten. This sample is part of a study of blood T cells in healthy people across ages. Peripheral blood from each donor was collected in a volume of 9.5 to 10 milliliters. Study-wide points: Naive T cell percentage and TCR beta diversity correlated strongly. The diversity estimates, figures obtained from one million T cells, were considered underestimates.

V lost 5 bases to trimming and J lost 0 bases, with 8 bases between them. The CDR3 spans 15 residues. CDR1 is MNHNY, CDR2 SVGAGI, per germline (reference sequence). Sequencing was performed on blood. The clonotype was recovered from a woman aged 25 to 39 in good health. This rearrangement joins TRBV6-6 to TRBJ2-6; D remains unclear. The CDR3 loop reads CASSSHASGANVLTF. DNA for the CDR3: TGTGCCAGCAGTAGTCACGCCTCTGGGGCCAACGTCCTGACTTTC.